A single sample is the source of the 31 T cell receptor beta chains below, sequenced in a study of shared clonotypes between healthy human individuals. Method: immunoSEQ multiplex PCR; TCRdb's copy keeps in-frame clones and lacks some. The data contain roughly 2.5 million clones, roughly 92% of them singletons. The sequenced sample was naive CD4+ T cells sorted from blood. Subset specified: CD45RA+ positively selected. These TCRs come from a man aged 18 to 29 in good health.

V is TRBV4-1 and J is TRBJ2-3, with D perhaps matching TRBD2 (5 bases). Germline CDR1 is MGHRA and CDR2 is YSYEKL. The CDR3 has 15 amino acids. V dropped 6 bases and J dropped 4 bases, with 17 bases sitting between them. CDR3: CASRDTRERADTQYF. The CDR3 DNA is TGCGCCAGCAGAGATACAAGGGAGAGGGCAGATACGCAGTATTTT.

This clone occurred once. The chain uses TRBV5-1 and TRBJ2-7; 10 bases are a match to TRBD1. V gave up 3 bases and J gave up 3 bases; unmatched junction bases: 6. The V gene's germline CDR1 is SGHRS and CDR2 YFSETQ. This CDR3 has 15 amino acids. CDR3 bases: TGCGCCAGCAGCTCCCCGGACAGGGGGATCTACGAGCAGTACTTC. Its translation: CASSSPDRGIYEQYF.

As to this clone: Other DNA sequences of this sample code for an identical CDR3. The CDR3 loop is CASSLRATGELFF. The CDR3 DNA is TGTGCCAGCAGCTTACGGGCCACCGGGGAGCTGTTTTTT. The rearrangement links TRBV7-2 to TRBJ2-2; D remains unclear. V was trimmed by 2 bases and J by 4 bases, leaving 5 bases between them. The CDR3 covers 13 residues. In germline, CDR1 is SGHTA, CDR2 FQGNSA.

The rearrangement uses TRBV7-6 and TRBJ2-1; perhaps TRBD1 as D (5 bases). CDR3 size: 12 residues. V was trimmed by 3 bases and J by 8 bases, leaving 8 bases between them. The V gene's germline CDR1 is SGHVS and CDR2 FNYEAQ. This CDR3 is CASSFRGDEQFF. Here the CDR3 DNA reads TGTGCCAGCAGCTTTAGGGGCGATGAGCAGTTCTTC.

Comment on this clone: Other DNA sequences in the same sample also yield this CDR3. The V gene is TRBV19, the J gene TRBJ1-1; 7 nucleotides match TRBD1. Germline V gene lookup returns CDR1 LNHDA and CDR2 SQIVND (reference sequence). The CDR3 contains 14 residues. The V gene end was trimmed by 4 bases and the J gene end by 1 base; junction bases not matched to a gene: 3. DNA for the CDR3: TGTGCCAGTAGTACCGGGACAGCGAACACTGAAGCTTTCTTT. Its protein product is CASSTGTANTEAFF.

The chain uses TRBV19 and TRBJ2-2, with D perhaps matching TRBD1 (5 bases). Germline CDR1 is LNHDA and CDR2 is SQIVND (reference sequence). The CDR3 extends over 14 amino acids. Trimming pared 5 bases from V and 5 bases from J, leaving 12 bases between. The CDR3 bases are TGTGCCAGTAGTCCTTCAGGGATAACCGGGGAGCTGTTTTTT. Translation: CASSPSGITGELFF.

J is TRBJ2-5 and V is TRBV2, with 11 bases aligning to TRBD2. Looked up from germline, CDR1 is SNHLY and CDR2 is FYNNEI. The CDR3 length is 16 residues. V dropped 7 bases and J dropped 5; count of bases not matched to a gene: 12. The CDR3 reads CASIRSGGAGFETQYF. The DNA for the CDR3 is TGTGCCAGCATTCGTAGCGGGGGGGCAGGTTTCGAGACCCAGTACTTC.

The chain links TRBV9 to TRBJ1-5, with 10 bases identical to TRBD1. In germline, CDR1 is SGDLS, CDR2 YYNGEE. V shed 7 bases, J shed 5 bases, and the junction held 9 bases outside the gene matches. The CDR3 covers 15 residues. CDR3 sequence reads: CASDYRDRGHQPQHF. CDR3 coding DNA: TGTGCCAGCGATTACCGGGACAGGGGACATCAGCCCCAGCATTTT.

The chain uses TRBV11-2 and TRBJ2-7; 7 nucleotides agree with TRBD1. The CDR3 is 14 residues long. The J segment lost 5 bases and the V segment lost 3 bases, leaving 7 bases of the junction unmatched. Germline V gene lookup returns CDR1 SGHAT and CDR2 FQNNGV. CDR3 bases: TGTGCCAGCAGCTTCAAGGGGGCGAAGAACGAGCAGTACTTC. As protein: CASSFKGAKNEQYF. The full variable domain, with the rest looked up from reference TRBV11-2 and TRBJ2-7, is EAGVAQSPRYKIIEKRQSVAFWCNPISGHATLYWYQQILGQGPKLLIQFQNNGVVDDSQLPKDRFSAERLKGVDSTLKIQPAKLEDSAVYLCASSFKGAKNEQYFGPGTRLTVT.

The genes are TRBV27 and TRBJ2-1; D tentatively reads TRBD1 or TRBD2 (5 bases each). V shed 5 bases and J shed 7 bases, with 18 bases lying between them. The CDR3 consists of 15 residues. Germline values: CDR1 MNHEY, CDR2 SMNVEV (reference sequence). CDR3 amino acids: CASSTPGREKNEQFF. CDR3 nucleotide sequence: TGTGCCAGCAGTACCCCGGGACGGGAAAAGAATGAGCAGTTCTTC.

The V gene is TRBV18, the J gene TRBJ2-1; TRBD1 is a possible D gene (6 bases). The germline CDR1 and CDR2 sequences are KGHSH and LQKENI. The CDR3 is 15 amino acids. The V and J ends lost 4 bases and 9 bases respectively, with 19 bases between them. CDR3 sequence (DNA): TGTGCCAGCTCACTTCTGGACAGTGTGGGCGGTGAGCAGTTCTTC. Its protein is CASSLLDSVGGEQFF.

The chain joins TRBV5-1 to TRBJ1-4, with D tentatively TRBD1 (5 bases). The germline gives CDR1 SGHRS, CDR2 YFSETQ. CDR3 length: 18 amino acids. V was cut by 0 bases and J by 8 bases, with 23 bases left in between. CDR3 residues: CASSLARLEANRDEKLFF. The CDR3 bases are TGCGCCAGCAGCTTGGCCCGTTTGGAGGCCAATAGGGACGAAAAACTGTTTTTT.

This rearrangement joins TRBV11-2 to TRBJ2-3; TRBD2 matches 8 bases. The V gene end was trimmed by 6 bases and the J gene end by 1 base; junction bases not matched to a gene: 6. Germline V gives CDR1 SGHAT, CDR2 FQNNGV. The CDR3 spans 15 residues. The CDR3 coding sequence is TGTGCCAGCAGGCGTCCGGGACTAGGCACAGATACGCAGTATTTT. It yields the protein CASRRPGLGTDTQYF.

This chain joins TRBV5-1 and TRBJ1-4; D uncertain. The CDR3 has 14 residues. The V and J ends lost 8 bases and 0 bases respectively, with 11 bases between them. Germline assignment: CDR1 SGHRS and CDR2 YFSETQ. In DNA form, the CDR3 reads TGCGCCAGTTCTAAGGAGACAACTAATGAAAAACTGTTTTTT. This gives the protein CASSKETTNEKLFF.

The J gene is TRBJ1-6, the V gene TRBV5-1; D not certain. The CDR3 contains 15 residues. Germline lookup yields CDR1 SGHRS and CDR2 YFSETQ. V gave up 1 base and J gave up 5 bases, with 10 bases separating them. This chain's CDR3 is CASSLPLGDNSPLHF. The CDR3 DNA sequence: TGCGCCAGCAGCTTGCCCCTAGGAGATAATTCACCCCTCCACTTT.

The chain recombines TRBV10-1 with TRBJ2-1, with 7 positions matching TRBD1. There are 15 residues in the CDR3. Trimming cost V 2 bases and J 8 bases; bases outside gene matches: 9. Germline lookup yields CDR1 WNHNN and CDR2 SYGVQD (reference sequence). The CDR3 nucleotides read TGCGCCAGCAGTGAGACAGGGGTGACCCTCCATGAGCAGTTCTTC. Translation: CASSETGVTLHEQFF.

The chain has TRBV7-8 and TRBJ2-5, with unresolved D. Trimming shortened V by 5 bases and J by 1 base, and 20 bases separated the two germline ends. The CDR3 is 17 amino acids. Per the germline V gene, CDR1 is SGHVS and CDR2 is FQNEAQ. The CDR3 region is CASSPGSVFGLQETQYF. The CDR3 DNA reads TGTGCCAGCAGCCCAGGATCGGTTTTCGGGCTCCAAGAGACCCAGTACTTC.

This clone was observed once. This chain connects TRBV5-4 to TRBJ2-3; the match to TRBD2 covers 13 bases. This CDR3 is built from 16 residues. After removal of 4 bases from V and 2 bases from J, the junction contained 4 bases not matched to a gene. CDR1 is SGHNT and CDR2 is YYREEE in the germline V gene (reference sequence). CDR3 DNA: TGTGCCAGCAGCATGGGGACTAGCGGGATCACAGATACGCAGTATTTT. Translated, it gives CASSMGTSGITDTQYF.

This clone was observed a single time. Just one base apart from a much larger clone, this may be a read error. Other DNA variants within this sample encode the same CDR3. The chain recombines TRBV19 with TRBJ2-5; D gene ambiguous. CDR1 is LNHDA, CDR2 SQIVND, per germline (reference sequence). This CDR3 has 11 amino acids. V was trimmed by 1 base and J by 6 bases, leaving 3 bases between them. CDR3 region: CASSIGQTQYF. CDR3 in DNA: TGTGCCAGTAGTATAGGACAGACCCAGTACTTC.

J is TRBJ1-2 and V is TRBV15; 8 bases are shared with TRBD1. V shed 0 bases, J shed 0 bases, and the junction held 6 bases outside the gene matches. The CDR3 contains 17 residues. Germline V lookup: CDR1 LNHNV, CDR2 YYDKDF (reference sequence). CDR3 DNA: TGTGCCACCAGCAGAGATATTCTGACAGGGGCTAACTATGGCTACACCTTC. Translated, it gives CATSRDILTGANYGYTF.

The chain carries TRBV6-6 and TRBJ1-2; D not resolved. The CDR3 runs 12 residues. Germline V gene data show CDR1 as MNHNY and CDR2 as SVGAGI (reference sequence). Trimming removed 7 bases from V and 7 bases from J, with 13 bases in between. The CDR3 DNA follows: TGTGCCAGCACTCTCGAGGCGGGTGGCTACACCTTC. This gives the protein CASTLEAGGYTF.

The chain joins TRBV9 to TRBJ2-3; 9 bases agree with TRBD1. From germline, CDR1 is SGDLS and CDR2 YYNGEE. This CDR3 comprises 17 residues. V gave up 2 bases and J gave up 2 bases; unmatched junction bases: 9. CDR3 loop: CASSVGTGSALTDTQYF. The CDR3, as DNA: TGTGCCAGCAGCGTCGGGACAGGGTCTGCTCTCACAGATACGCAGTATTTT.

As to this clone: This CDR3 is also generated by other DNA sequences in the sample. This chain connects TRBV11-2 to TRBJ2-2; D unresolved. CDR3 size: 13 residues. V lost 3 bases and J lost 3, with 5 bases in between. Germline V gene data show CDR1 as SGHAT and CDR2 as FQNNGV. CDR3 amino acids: CASSFSDTGELFF. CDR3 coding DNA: TGTGCCAGCAGCTTCTCCGACACCGGGGAGCTGTTTTTT. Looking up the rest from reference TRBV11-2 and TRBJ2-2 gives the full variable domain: EAGVAQSPRYKIIEKRQSVAFWCNPISGHATLYWYQQILGQGPKLLIQFQNNGVVDDSQLPKDRFSAERLKGVDSTLKIQPAKLEDSAVYLCASSFSDTGELFFGEGSRLTVL.

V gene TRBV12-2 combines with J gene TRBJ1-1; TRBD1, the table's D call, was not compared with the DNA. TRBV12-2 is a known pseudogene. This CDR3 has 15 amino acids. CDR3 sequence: CASRYDRAGSTEAFF. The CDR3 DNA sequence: TGTGCAAGTCGGTACGACAGGGCCGGGAGCACTGAAGCTTTCTTT.

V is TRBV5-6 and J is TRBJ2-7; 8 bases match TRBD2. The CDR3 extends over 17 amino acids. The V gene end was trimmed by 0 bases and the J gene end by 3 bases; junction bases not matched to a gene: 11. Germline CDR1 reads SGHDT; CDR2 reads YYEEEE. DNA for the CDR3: TGTGCCAGCAGCTTGGTTTCTAGTAGCGGGACTGTCTACGAGCAGTACTTC. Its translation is CASSLVSSSGTVYEQYF.

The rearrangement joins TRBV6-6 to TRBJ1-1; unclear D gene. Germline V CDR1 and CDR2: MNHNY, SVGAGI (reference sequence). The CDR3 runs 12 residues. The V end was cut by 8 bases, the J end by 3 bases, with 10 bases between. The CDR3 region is CASHRADTEAFF. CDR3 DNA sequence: TGTGCCAGCCACCGGGCCGACACTGAAGCTTTCTTT.

The CDR3 bases are TGTGCCAGCAGCGACCGGGACACGGCCTATGGCTACACCTTC. It codes for CASSDRDTAYGYTF. The V gene is TRBV27, the J gene TRBJ1-2, with D maybe TRBD1 (6 bases). The CDR3 totals 14 residues. V lost 6 bases to trimming and J lost 4 bases, with 15 bases between them. Germline V CDR1 and CDR2: MNHEY, SMNVEV (reference sequence).

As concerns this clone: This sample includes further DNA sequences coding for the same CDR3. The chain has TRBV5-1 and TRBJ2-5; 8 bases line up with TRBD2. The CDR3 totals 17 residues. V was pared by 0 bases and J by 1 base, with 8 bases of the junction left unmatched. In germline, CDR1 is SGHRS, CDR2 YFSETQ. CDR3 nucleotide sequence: TGCGCCAGCAGCTTGGGCTTGGCGGGGGGTTCCCAAGAGACCCAGTACTTC. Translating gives CASSLGLAGGSQETQYF.

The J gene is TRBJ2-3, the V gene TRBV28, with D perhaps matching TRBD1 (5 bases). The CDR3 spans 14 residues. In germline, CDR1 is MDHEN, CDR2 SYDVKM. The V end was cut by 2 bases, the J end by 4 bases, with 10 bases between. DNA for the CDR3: TGTGCCAGCAGTTTAAGCAGGGCAGCAGATACGCAGTATTTT. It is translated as CASSLSRAADTQYF. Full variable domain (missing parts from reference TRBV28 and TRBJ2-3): DVKVTQSSRYLVKRTGEKVFLECVQDMDHENMFWYRQDPGLGLRLIYFSYDVKMKEKGDIPEGYSVSREKKERFSLILESASTNQTSMYLCASSLSRAADTQYFGPGTRLTVL.

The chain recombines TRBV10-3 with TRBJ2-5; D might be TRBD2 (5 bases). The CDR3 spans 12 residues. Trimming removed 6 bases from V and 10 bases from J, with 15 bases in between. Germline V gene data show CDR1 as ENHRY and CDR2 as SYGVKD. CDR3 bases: TGTGCCATCAGAGACGGGGTCTTGGACCAGTACTTC. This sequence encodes CAIRDGVLDQYF.

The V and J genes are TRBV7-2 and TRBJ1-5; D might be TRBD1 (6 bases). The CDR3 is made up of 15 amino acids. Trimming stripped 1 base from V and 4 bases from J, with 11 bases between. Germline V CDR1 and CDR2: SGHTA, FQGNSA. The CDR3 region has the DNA TGTGCCAGCAGCTTAGACGGGGGACATAATCAGCCCCAGCATTTT. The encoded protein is CASSLDGGHNQPQHF. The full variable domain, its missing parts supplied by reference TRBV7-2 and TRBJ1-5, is GAGVSQSPSNKVTEKGKDVELRCDPISGHTALYWYRQSLGQGLEFLIYFQGNSAPDKSGLPSDRFSAERTGGSVSTLTIQRTQQEDSAVYLCASSLDGGHNQPQHFGDGTRLSIL.